This T cell receptor (beta chain) is drawn from a study of human T cells and chemical hapten exposure. Study results and caveats: Correlating positively with patch test score were the PT1 expanded TCR counts. Alopecia affecting every donor means their immune response may not match healthy people's.

Each cDNA molecule in the library carried unique molecular identifiers. One entry per CDR3 protein results from TCRdb running MiXCR on the RACE reads. The sample lists 75,000 to 90,000 distinct CDR3 sequences, 10% occurring once. With regard to this clonotype: What it binds is not known.

The CDR3 spans 14 residues. Germline-derived CDR1 and CDR2 are LGHDT and YNNKEL (reference sequence). V was pared by 1 base and J by 5 bases, with 12 bases between. As to time point: patch test 2, 6 weeks after DPC sensitization. Sample treatment: therapeutic diphenylcyclopropenone sensitization with weekly scalp DPC. The chain has TRBV3-1 and TRBJ2-7, with a tentative D call TRBD2 (5 bases). This specimen consisted of whole blood, obtained in connection with sensitization to the hapten diphenylcyclopropenone (DPC). The receptor comes from a woman in her forties or fifties with alopecia areata. Some clones in this sample may be carry-over from other donors' samples. CDR3 protein: CASSQVGGVDEQYF. Written as DNA, the CDR3 is TGTGCCAGCAGCCAAGTTGGAGGAGTTGACGAGCAGTACTTC.